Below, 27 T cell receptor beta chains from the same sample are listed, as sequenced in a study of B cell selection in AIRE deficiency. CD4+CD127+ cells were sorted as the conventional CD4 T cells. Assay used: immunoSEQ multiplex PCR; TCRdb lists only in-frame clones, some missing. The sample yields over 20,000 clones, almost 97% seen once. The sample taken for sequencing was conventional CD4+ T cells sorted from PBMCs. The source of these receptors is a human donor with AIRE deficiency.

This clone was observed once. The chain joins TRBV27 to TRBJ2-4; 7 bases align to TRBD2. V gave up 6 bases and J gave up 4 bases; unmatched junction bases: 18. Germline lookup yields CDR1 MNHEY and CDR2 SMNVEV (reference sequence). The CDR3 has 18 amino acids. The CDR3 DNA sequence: TGTGCCAGCAGACCAAAGGGACGCCGGGGGGTTGGGAAAAACATTCAGTACTTC. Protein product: CASRPKGRRGVGKNIQYF.

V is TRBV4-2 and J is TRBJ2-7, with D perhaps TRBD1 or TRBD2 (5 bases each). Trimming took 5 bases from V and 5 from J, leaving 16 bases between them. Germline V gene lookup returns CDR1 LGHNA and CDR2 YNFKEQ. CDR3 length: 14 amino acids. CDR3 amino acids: CASSLGVQSNEQYF. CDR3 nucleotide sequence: TGTGCCAGCAGCTTGGGGGTCCAGAGTAACGAGCAGTACTTC.

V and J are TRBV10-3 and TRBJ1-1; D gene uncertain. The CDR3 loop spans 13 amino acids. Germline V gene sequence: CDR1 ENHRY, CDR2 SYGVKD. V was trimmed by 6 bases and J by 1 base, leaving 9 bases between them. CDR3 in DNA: TGTGCCATCAGGGACGCCAAGAACACTGAAGCTTTCTTT. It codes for CAIRDAKNTEAFF.

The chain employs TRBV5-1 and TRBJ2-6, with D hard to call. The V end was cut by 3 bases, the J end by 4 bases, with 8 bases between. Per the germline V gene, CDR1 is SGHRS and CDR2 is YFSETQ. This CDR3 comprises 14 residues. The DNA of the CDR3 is TGCGCCAGCAGCTCGACCTCCGGGGCCAACGTCCTGACTTTC. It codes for CASSSTSGANVLTF.

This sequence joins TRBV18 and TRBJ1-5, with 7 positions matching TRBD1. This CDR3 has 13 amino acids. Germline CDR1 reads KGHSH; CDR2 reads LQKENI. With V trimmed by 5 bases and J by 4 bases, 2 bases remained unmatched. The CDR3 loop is CASSAGGNQPQHF. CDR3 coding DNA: TGTGCCAGCTCAGCAGGGGGTAATCAGCCCCAGCATTTT.

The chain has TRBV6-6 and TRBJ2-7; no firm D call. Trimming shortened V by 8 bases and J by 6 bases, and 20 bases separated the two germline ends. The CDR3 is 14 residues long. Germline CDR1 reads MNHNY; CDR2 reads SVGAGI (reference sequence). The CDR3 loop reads CASLSPTRLGEQYF. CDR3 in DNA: TGTGCCAGCTTATCCCCAACTCGGCTGGGCGAGCAGTACTTC.

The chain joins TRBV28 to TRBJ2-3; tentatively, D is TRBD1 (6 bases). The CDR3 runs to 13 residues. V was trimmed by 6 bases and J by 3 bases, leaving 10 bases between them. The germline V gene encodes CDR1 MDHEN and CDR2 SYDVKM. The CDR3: CASSTTGTDTQYF. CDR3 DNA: TGTGCCAGCAGCACTACAGGGACAGATACGCAGTATTTT.

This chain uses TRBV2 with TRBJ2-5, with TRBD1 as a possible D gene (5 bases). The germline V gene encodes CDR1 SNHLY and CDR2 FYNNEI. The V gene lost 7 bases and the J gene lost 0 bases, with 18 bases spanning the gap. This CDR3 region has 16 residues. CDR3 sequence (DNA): TGTGCCAGCATTGGTGGGGCGAGACAGTACCAAGAGACCCAGTACTTC. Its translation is CASIGGARQYQETQYF.

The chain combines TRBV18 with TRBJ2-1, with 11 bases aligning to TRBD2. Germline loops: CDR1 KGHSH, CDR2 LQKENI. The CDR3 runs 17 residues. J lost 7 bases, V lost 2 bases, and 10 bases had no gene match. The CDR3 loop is CASSPMVAGGLVNEQFF. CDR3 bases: TGTGCCAGCTCACCAATGGTAGCGGGGGGGCTGGTAAATGAGCAGTTCTTC.

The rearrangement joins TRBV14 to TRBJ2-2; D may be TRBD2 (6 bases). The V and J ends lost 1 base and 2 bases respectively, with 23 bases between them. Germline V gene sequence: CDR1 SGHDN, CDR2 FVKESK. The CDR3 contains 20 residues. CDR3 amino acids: CASSQGPWTHGTFNTGELFF. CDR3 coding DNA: TGTGCCAGCAGCCAAGGTCCATGGACCCACGGGACTTTTAACACCGGGGAGCTGTTTTTT.

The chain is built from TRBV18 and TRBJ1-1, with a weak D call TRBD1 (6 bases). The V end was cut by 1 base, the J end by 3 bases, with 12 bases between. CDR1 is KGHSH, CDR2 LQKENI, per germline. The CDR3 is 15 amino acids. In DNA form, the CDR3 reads TGTGCCAGCTCACCACAAGGTAGGGGGGACACTGAAGCTTTCTTT. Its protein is CASSPQGRGDTEAFF.

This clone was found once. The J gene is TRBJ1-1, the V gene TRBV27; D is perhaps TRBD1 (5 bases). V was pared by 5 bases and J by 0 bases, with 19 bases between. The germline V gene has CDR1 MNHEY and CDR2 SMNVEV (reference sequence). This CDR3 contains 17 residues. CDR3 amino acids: CASSPTGELTLNTEAFF. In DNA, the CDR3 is TGTGCCAGCAGTCCGACGGGGGAGCTCACCCTGAACACTGAAGCTTTCTTT.

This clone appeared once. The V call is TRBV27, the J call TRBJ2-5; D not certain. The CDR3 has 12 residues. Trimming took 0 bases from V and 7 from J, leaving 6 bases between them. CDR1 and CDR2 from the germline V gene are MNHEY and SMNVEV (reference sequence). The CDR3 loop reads CASSLSRGTQYF. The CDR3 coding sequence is TGTGCCAGCAGTTTATCACGCGGGACCCAGTACTTC.

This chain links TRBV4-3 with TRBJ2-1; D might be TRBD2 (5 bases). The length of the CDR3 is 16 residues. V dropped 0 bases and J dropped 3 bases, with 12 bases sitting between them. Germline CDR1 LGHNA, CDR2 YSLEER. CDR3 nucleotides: TGCGCCAGCAGCCAAGACTCGAGGGAAGGCTACAATGAGCAGTTCTTC. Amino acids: CASSQDSREGYNEQFF.

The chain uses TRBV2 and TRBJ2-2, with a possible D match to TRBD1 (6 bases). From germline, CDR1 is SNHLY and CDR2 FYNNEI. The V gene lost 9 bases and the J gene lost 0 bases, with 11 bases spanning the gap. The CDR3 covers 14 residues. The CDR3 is CARQQGTNTGELFF. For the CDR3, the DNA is TGTGCCAGACAACAGGGTACGAACACCGGGGAGCTGTTTTTT.

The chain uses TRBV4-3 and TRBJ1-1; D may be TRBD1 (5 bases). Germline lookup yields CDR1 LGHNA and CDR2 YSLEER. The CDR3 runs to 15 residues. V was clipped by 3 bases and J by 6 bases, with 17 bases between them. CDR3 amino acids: CASSHTTRVSPEAFF. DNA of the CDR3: TGCGCCAGCAGCCATACAACCAGGGTATCGCCTGAAGCTTTCTTT.

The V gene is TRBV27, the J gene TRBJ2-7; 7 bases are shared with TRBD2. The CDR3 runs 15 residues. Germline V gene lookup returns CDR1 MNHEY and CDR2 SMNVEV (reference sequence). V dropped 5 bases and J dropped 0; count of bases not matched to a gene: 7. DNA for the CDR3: TGTGCCAGCAGTGCCAGCGGGGTCTACTCCTACGAGCAGTACTTC. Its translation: CASSASGVYSYEQYF.

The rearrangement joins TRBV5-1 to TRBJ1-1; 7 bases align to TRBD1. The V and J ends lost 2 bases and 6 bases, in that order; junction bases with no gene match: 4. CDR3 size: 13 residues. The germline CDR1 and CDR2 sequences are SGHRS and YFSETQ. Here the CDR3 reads CASSFADRAEAFF. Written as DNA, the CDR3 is TGCGCCAGCAGCTTCGCCGACAGGGCTGAAGCTTTCTTT.

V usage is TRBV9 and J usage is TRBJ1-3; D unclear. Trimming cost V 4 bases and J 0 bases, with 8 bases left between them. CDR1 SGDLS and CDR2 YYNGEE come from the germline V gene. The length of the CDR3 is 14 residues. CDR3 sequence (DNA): TGTGCCAGCAGCTCCCAGTACTCTGGAAACACCATATATTTT. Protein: CASSSQYSGNTIYF.

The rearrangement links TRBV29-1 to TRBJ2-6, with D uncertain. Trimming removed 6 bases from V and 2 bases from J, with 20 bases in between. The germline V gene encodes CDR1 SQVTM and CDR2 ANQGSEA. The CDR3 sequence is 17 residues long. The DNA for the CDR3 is TGCAGCGTCACCTCCCGTAAGACACCAACTGGGGCCAACGTCCTGACTTTC. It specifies CSVTSRKTPTGANVLTF.

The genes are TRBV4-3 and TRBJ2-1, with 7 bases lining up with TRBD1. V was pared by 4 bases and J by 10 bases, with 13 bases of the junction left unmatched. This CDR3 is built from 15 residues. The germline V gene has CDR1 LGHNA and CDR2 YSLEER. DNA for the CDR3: TGCGCCAGCAGCCGGCGGACAGGTTTCGCTAAGGAGCAGTTCTTC. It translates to CASSRRTGFAKEQFF.

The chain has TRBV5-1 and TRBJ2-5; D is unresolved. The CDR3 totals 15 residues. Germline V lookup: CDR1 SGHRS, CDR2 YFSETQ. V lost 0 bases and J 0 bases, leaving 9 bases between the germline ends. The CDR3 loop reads CASSLVVGYQETQYF. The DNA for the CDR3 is TGCGCCAGCAGCTTGGTGGTCGGGTACCAAGAGACCCAGTACTTC. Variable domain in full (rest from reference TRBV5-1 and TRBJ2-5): KAGVTQTPRYLIKTRGQQVTLSCSPISGHRSVSWYQQTPGQGLQFLFEYFSETQRNKGNFPGRFSGRQFSNSRSEMNVSTLELGDSALYLCASSLVVGYQETQYFGPGTRLLVL.

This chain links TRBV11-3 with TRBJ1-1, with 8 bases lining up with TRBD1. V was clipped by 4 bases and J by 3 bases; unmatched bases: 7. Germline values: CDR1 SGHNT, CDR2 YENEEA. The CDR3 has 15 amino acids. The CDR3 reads CASSYQTGEDTEAFF. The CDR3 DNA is TGTGCCAGCAGCTATCAGACAGGGGAGGACACTGAAGCTTTCTTT.

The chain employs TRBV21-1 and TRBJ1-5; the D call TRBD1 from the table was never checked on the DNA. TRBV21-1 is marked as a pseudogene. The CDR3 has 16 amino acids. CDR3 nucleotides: TGTGCCAGCAGTGACAGGGGTGTAGGAAGCAATCAGCCCCAGCATTTT. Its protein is CASSDRGVGSNQPQHF.

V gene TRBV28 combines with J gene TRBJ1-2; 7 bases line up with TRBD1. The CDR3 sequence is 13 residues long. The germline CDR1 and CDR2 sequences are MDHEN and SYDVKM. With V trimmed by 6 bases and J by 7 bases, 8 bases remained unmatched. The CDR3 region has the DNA TGTGCCAGCAGCCGAAACAGGGGACGTGGCTACACCTTC. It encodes CASSRNRGRGYTF.

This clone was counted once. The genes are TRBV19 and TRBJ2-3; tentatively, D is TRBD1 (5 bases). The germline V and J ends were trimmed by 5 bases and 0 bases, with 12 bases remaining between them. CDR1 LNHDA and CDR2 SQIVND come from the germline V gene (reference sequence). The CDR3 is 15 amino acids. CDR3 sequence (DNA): TGTGCCAGTAGTCTCGGACATATTAGCACAGATACGCAGTATTTT. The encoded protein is CASSLGHISTDTQYF.

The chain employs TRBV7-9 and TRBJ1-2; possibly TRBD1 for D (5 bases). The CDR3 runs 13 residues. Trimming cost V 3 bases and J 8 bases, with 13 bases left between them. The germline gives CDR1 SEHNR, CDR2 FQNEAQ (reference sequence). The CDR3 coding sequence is TGTGCCAGCAGCTTGCCAGGACAATGGGGCTACACCTTC. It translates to CASSLPGQWGYTF.